The text below deals with one TCR beta chain. The antigen is not known. This sample is drawn from a study of T-cell memory formation after mild COVID-19. Study-level results: Still unconfirmed is whether the second-wave clones peaking on day 37 recognized SARS-CoV-2.

TCRdb reanalysed the 5' RACE reads using MiXCR and keeps one entry per CDR3 protein. The sample has 250,000 to 300,000 distinct CDR3 sequences, 8% to 10% seen once. Germline lookup yields CDR1 MDHEN and CDR2 SYDVKM. The CDR3 spans 13 residues. V gave up 10 bases and J gave up 5 bases, with 17 bases separating them. The genes are TRBV28 and TRBJ2-5; D is possibly TRBD1 or TRBD2 (6 bases each). The sample consisted of PBMCs or a T cell subset sorted from them (not recorded which). The sequence came from a young man who had mild COVID-19 (a few samples of this study predate the infection). Cell type and time point are not known. The CDR3 coding sequence is TGTGCCATTCTACCTACGGGGGCGGAGACCCAGTACTTC. Its protein is CAILPTGAETQYF.